The following is a T cell receptor (beta chain) sequence with its context. Its matching antigen is unknown. The source of the sample is a study of beta chain features in type 1 diabetes. Findings of the study overall: Type 1 diabetes patients had moderately but significantly shorter TCRB CDR3s in all four CD4+ subsets.

Of the isolated RNA, all was reverse transcribed, and so the sequenced material was expressed TCRB transcripts. Assay used: immunoSEQ multiplex PCR; TCRdb lists only in-frame clones, some missing. The data show under 450,000 clones, about 14% seen once. The V gene lost 5 bases and the J gene lost 9 bases, with 17 bases spanning the gap. CDR3 size: 14 residues. Per the germline V gene, CDR1 is SEHNR and CDR2 is FQNEAQ (reference sequence). A heparinised blood draw that averaged about 120 mL was obtained once from each donor. The chain combines TRBV7-9 with TRBJ1-3; no clear D. Sequencing was performed on naive CD4+ T cells from blood. The receptor's source is a young woman in good health. CDR3 sequence: CASSPPPRGGTIYF. The DNA for the CDR3 is TGTGCCAGCAGCCCACCGCCGCGGGGAGGCACCATATATTTT.